This is a list of T cell receptor beta chains from one sample in a study of breast tumors, draining lymph nodes, adjacent tissues. TCRdb re-called the multiplex PCR reads through MiXCR, storing one row per CDR3 protein. The table has nearly 200,000 distinct CDR3 sequences, approximately 33% seen once. Sequences were obtained from axillary lymph node tissue. These receptors all stem from a female donor with breast cancer. Some clones in this sample may be carry-over from other donors' samples. CDR3s include the opening cysteine and the closing phenylalanine or tryptophan. The D gene is left open where the match is weak. Size values are once, few and many counts, or a class for expanded clones, and some rows have none.

v_gene	abundance	d_gene	j_gene	CDR3nt	CDR3aa
TRBV20-1	many	TRBD2	TRBJ2-1	TGCAGTGCTAGAGATTACCTTAGCGGGGGGTTGCTCTTC	CSARDYLSGGLLF
TRBV19	many	NA	TRBJ1-2	TGTGCCAGTAGTCGGCAATGGGGCTACACCTTC	CASSRQWGYTF
TRBV10-2	many	TRBD1	TRBJ2-7	TGCGCCAGCAGTGATGGGACAGGGGGCTACGAGCAGTACTTC	CASSDGTGGYEQYF
TRBV3-1	many	NA	TRBJ1-4	TGTGCCAGCAGCCAAGACTCCAGCGGGCATGGGGAAAAACTGTTTTTT	CASSQDSSGHGEKLFF
TRBV19	NA	NA	TRBJ1-3	TGTGCCAGTAGTATTCCGACTAGAAACACCATATATTTT	CASSIPTRNTIYF
TRBV6-2/TRBV6-3	many	NA	TRBJ1-5	TGTGCCAGCAGTTACTCCCTTCGAACCCAGCATTTT	CASSYSLRTQHF
TRBV2	many	NA	TRBJ1-2	TGTGCCAGCAGTACCGGACAGAATCAGCCCCGTCGAGGCTACACCTTC	CASSTGQNQPRRGYTF
TRBV10-3	many	NA	TRBJ1-2	TGTGCCATCAGTGAGAGGGGGGGGGATGGCTACACCTTC	CAISERGGDGYTF
TRBV18	few	NA	TRBJ1-5	TGTGCCAGCTCACCAGAGAGTTCTAGCAATCAGCCCCAGCATTTT	CASSPESSSNQPQHF
TRBV6-6	many	TRBD1	TRBJ2-7	TGTGCCAGCAGTTACGGGACAGGGATTAAGGAGCAGTACTTC	CASSYGTGIKEQYF
TRBV30	NA	TRBD2	TRBJ2-1	TGTGCCTGGAGAGGACTAGCGGGAGATCTGACTGAGCAGTTCTTC	CAWRGLAGDLTEQFF
TRBV7-2	NA	NA	TRBJ2-6	TGTGCCAGCAGCGAAGAGGTCCGGACTTTC	CASSEEVRTF
TRBV5-1	many	NA	TRBJ2-3	TGCGCCAGCAGCTTGGGCCCGTCGACAGGGCGGGGAGATACGCAGTATTTT	CASSLGPSTGRGDTQYF
TRBV12-3/TRBV12-4	many	TRBD2	TRBJ2-7	TGTGCCAGCAGCTCCGCTAGCGGGAGCCGCGAGCAGTACTTC	CASSSASGSREQYF
TRBV24-1	many	NA	TRBJ2-5	TGTGCCACCAGTGACCCCGCCAGGGGTCTCCAAGAGACCCAGTACTTC	CATSDPARGLQETQYF
TRBV20-1	NA	TRBD1	TRBJ1-4	TGCAGTGCCTCAGGACAGGGTCGTGAAAAACTGTTTTTT	CSASGQGREKLFF
TRBV29-1	many	TRBD2	TRBJ2-3	TGCAGCGTTGAAAGATCGGGGGGGCCCACAGATACGCAGTATTTT	CSVERSGGPTDTQYF
TRBV7-2	NA	NA	TRBJ2-6	TGTGCCAGCAGCCTTCTCGGGGCCAACGTCCTGACTTTC	CASSLLGANVLTF
TRBV28	few	TRBD1	TRBJ1-4	TGTGCCAGCAGCTGGACAGGGGGCTCTCTTCGGGAAAAACTGTTTTTT	CASSWTGGSLREKLFF
TRBV6-1	many	NA	TRBJ1-2	TGTGCCAGCAGTGCAGGCAGCTACAACTATGGCTACACCTTC	CASSAGSYNYGYTF
TRBV19	NA	TRBD1	TRBJ1-1	TGTGCCAGTAGTTTTCGGGACAGGGGGCGTACTGAAGCTTTCTTT	CASSFRDRGRTEAFF
TRBV13	many	NA	TRBJ2-5	TGTGCCAGCAGCTTAAGCGGCAGGGGTAAGGAGACCCAGTACTTC	CASSLSGRGKETQYF
TRBV3-1	many	NA	TRBJ2-1	TGTGCCAGCAGCCAAGGGGGTAAGGGCCGGAACTCCTACAATGAGCAGTTCTTC	CASSQGGKGRNSYNEQFF
TRBV20-1	many	NA	TRBJ2-5	TGCAGTGCTGAAGGGTCCGAGACCCAGTCCTTC	CSAEGSETQSF
TRBV28	NA	NA	TRBJ2-1	TGTGCCAGCAGAGGGTTAAATGAGCAGTTCTTC	CASRGLNEQFF
TRBV13	many	TRBD2	TRBJ2-7	TGTGCCAGCAGCTTAGGCGGCCGAACTAGCGGGGGGGCTATCATCAGCTCCTACGAGCAGTACTTC	CASSLGGRTSGGAIISSYEQYF
TRBV19	many	TRBD1	TRBJ1-5	TGTGCCAGTAGTCCTCCTACCTCGACAGGGGGCCGTCAGCCCCAGCATTTT	CASSPPTSTGGRQPQHF